The clone carrying this T cell receptor (beta chain) occurred many times. Antigen specificity is unknown. The CDR3 sequence is 11 residues long. V lost 5 bases and J 4 bases, leaving 9 bases between the germline ends. The germline V gene has CDR1 DFQATT and CDR2 SNEGSKA (reference sequence). The data stem from a study of neurological immune-mediated disorders. Study findings and constraints: None of the CDR3 amino acid sequences found in expanded clones was shared across subjects. This suggests that the TCR-beta repertoires were private in all groups.

Healthy control participants comprised blood bank volunteers in Maryland, USA. Template-switch 5'RACE cDNA synthesis added a 10-nucleotide unique molecular identifier. Every sequencing run generated over 180 million TCR-beta sequences from 15-18 subjects. TCRdb redid the calling of the 5' RACE reads with MiXCR, one entry per CDR3 protein. The sample carries 39,000 or so distinct CDR3 sequences, about 4.8% recorded once. The rearrangement joins TRBV20-1 to TRBJ2-7; D gene uncertain. This TCR was recovered from a young man in good health. Sequenced sample: CD4+ T cells from blood. CDR3 DNA: TGCAGTGCTTCGTCTGTTTACGAGCAGTACTTC. Translating gives CSASSVYEQYF.